This T cell receptor (beta chain) is drawn from a study of response to subunit inactivated influenza vaccine. For this clonotype: Its antigen is not identified.

TCRdb passed the RT-PCR reads through MiXCR, listing each CDR3 protein once. The data contain roughly 700,000 distinct CDR3 sequences, about 14% of them seen just once; the ten biggest clones take up around 7.3%. V dropped 7 bases and J dropped 3 bases, with 14 bases sitting between them. Germline CDR1 reads SGHRS; CDR2 reads YFSETQ. The length of the CDR3 is 15 residues. General study points: Seasonal influenza vaccination, on each occasion, was suggested by the authors to recruit few new T cells.

This receptor was identified in a man between 50 and 59 years old who received an inactivated influenza vaccine. The sample consisted of PBMCs from blood, taken 14 to 15 days before vaccination. The chain uses TRBV5-1 and TRBJ1-6; D is uncertain. CDR3 DNA: TGCGCCAGCTCCAAGGACGGGGACTATAATTCACCCCTCCACTTT. Amino acid sequence: CASSKDGDYNSPLHF.